One and the same sample provided the 17 T cell receptor beta chains below, sequenced in a study of Tregs in tolerant kidney transplant recipients. TCRdb keeps only in-frame clones here, not all; method: immunoSEQ multiplex PCR. The data hold around 64,000 clones, with around 87% observed a single time. Related graft donors supplied nonmyeloablative bone marrow transplants, and mixed chimerism was transient. The specimen comprised CD4+ T cells from blood (PBMCs), sampled 6 months after the transplant. Every receptor here comes from a human patient who received a combined kidney and bone marrow transplant. Some T cells may be supplied by the graft donor.

This sequence joins TRBV7-2 and TRBJ2-5; TRBD1 matches at 8 bases. The CDR3 runs to 16 residues. Germline V CDR1 and CDR2: SGHTA, FQGNSA. J was trimmed by 6 bases and V by 2 bases; bases with no gene match: 11. DNA of the CDR3: TGTGCCAGCAGCTTAAGTCCCGGACAGGGCAGGCAGACCCAGTACTTC. It translates to CASSLSPGQGRQTQYF.

The rearrangement links TRBV10-3 to TRBJ1-2; D is unclear. The CDR3 runs 15 residues. Trimming removed 3 bases at V and 4 bases at J, with 15 bases between. Germline V CDR1 and CDR2: ENHRY, SYGVKD. DNA for the CDR3: TGTGCCATCAGTGAAGCGGGATTAAGGAGCTATGGCTACACCTTC. Protein product: CAISEAGLRSYGYTF.

Concerning this clone: Other DNA sequences in the same sample also yield this CDR3. The V and J genes are TRBV4-3 and TRBJ2-1; possible D gene TRBD2, 6 bases. V shed 1 base and J shed 10 bases, with 23 bases lying between them. The CDR3 has 17 residues. Germline V CDR1 and CDR2: LGHNA, YSLEER. DNA for the CDR3: TGCGCCAGCAGCCAAGCGGCTAGACGGGAGTCTAGCTACGAGCAGTTCTTC. As protein: CASSQAARRESSYEQFF.

With respect to this clone: Germline and junction disagree at one end, which may indicate a read error. J is TRBJ2-5 and V is TRBV7-8; maybe TRBD2 (5 bases). Per germline, CDR1 SGHVS and CDR2 FQNEAQ. The CDR3 runs to 12 residues. The CDR3 DNA follows: TGTGCCAGCAGCTTCCCACGGGGTGTTCAGAACTTC. Translation: CASSFPRGVQNF.

To note about this clone: An end of the junction does not agree with germline; a read error may underlie this. The sample carries other DNA sequences with the same CDR3. In nucleotides, the CDR3 is TGTGCCAGCAGCCAAGAGGGGGGGCGGAATTCCCCCCTCCACTTT. This encodes CASSQEGGRNSPLHF. This sequence joins TRBV4-2 and TRBJ1-6; TRBD1 might be the D (6 bases). The germline CDR1 and CDR2 sequences are LGHNA and YNFKEQ. This CDR3 contains 15 residues.

This clone was seen only once. The rearrangement links TRBV4-3 to TRBJ2-1, with D hard to call. The CDR3 totals 14 residues. Trimming shortened V by 2 bases and J by 5 bases, and 10 bases separated the two germline ends. Germline-derived CDR1 and CDR2 are LGHNA and YSLEER. DNA for the CDR3: TGCGCCAGCAGCCAATTTCGTCTCGACAATGAGCAGTTCTTC. It is translated as CASSQFRLDNEQFF.

This clone has only a few counts. For the CDR3, the DNA is TGCGCCAGCAGCCATGACAGAAACACTGAAGCTTTCTTT. This translates into CASSHDRNTEAFF. The rearrangement links TRBV4-3 to TRBJ1-1; D might be TRBD1 (5 bases). Trimming removed 3 bases at V and 2 bases at J, with 7 bases between. This CDR3 has 13 residues. Germline loops: CDR1 LGHNA, CDR2 YSLEER.

The genes are TRBV30 and TRBJ1-2, with no clear D. Germline lookup yields CDR1 GTSNPN and CDR2 SVGIG (reference sequence). The CDR3 is made up of 13 amino acids. V was cut by 1 base and J by 5 bases, with 11 bases left in between. The CDR3 spells CAWSGSQTYGYTF. Written as DNA, the CDR3 is TGTGCCTGGAGTGGGTCCCAGACTTATGGCTACACCTTC.

This clone occurred once. The J gene is TRBJ2-7, the V gene TRBV28; D is unclear. The germline V and J ends were trimmed by 5 bases and 3 bases, with 11 bases remaining between them. The CDR3 consists of 13 residues. The germline gives CDR1 MDHEN, CDR2 SYDVKM. The CDR3 is CASSRHHLYEQYF. The CDR3 nucleotides read TGTGCCAGCAGTCGACACCATCTCTACGAGCAGTACTTC.

The rearrangement uses TRBV7-2 and TRBJ1-2, with 9 bases aligning to TRBD1. The germline V gene encodes CDR1 SGHTA and CDR2 FQGNSA. The V and J ends lost 4 bases and 5 bases, in that order; junction bases with no gene match: 2. The length of the CDR3 is 13 residues. CDR3 coding DNA: TGTGCCAGCAGCTCGGGACAGGGATATGGCTACACCTTC. It encodes CASSSGQGYGYTF.

The chain uses TRBV25-1 and TRBJ2-1; D possibly corresponds to TRBD2 (6 bases). The V end was cut by 1 base, the J end by 5 bases, with 15 bases between. This CDR3 comprises 16 residues. Germline CDR1 reads MGHDK; CDR2 reads SYGVNS. CDR3 protein: CASSEFTGEADNEQFF. The CDR3 bases are TGTGCCAGCAGTGAATTTACGGGGGAGGCAGACAATGAGCAGTTCTTC.

V gene TRBV11-1 combines with J gene TRBJ1-2; 8 positions agree with TRBD1. With 5 bases clipped from V and 4 bases from J, the junction kept 3 bases outside the gene matches. Germline assignment: CDR1 SGHAT and CDR2 FQDESV (reference sequence). This CDR3 spans 13 amino acids. In nucleotides, the CDR3 is TGTGCCAGCAGCCTAGACAGGGGCTATGGCTACACCTTC. As protein: CASSLDRGYGYTF.

The V call is TRBV19, the J call TRBJ2-5; TRBD1 matches at 7 bases. The DNA end is more similar to TRBJ2-7, so the J call may be wrong. CDR3 length: 12 amino acids. Germline V gives CDR1 LNHDA, CDR2 SQIVND (reference sequence). The CDR3 DNA follows: TGTGCCAATACCGGGACAGTATACGAGCAGTACTTC. Translated, it gives CANTGTVYEQYF.

This chain connects TRBV19 to TRBJ1-2; D is perhaps TRBD1 (6 bases). The germline V and J ends were trimmed by 4 bases and 3 bases, with 18 bases remaining between them. The germline gives CDR1 LNHDA, CDR2 SQIVND (reference sequence). The CDR3 consists of 16 residues. CDR3 nucleotides: TGTGCCAGTAGTAACCTCCATCTGGACAGCTACTATGGCTACACCTTC. Residues: CASSNLHLDSYYGYTF.

This clone came up a few times. CDR3: CAWSSKWESSGNTIYF. In DNA form, the CDR3 reads TGTGCCTGGAGTTCCAAGTGGGAGAGCTCTGGAAACACCATATATTTT. V gene TRBV30 combines with J gene TRBJ1-3; D is undetermined. This CDR3 spans 16 amino acids. Trimming shortened V by 2 bases and J by 0 bases, and 14 bases separated the two germline ends. CDR1 GTSNPN and CDR2 SVGIG come from the germline V gene (reference sequence).

V and J are TRBV5-8 and TRBJ1-2, with TRBD1 matching 9 bases. Germline loops: CDR1 SGHTS, CDR2 YDEGEE. The V segment lost 5 bases and the J segment 4 bases; nucleotides outside the gene matches: 6. The CDR3 is 14 amino acids. This CDR3 reads CASRLQGAAYGYTF. CDR3 bases: TGTGCCAGCAGACTACAGGGGGCCGCCTATGGCTACACCTTC.

The chain is built from TRBV5-5 and TRBJ1-5; 7 nucleotides align to TRBD1. Germline V gives CDR1 SGHKS, CDR2 YYEKEE (reference sequence). The CDR3 contains 14 residues. V shed 5 bases, J shed 7 bases, and the junction held 9 bases outside the gene matches. CDR3: CASRADRYVQPQHF. The CDR3 DNA sequence: TGTGCCAGCAGAGCGGACAGGTACGTCCAGCCCCAGCATTTT.